This is a list of T cell receptor beta chains from one sample in a study of T cell responses to AZD1222 COVID-19 vaccine. Clones were sequenced by immunoSEQ multiplex PCR, and TCRdb holds only the in-frame ones, with some missing. The sample contains around 160,000 clones, 90% to 95% of which appear only once. This material consisted of peripheral blood, taken on day 0 of AZD1222 vaccination. All receptors derive from an adult in good health. The CDR3 runs from the conserved cysteine through the conserved F or W. The D gene is left open where the match is weak. The listing skips clone size in some rows; elsewhere it reads once, few, many or a size class.

TRBD1	TRBV7-9	TRBJ2-7	-	TGTGCCAGCAGCTTCTCGGACAGGGAACACGAGCAGTACTTC	CASSFSDREHEQYF
-	TRBV19	TRBJ2-3	-	TGTGCCAGTAGTATGGCAGATACGCAGTATTTT	CASSMADTQYF
TRBD2	TRBV19	TRBJ2-1	-	TGTGCCAGTAGTATAGGGGTAGGGACTAGCGGGAGGCGTGAGCAGTTCTTC	CASSIGVGTSGRREQFF
-	TRBV6-5	TRBJ1-3	-	TGTGCCAGCGGCTGGAGCGAAAACACCATATATTTT	CASGWSENTIYF
-	TRBV4-1	TRBJ1-5	-	TGCGCCAGCAGCCAACACGCACGGTTGGCAGTAACGCAGCCCCAGCATTTT	CASSQHARLAVTQPQHF
-	TRBV11-3	TRBJ2-1	-	TGTGCCAGCAGCTTATATCTGGGGCTGGAGTACAATGAGCAGTTCTTC	CASSLYLGLEYNEQFF
-	TRBV6-2/TRBV6-3	TRBJ1-5	once	TGTGCCAGCAGCGCTTCTTATTGGACCGGTAATCAGCCCCAGCATTTT	CASSASYWTGNQPQHF
-	TRBV21-1	TRBJ1-1	-	TGTGCCAGCAGCAAGGGGCCCAAAATGAACACTGAAGCTTTCTTT	CASSKGPKMNTEAFF
-	TRBV16	TRBJ1-2	-	TGTGCCAGCAGCCAATCGACGGGGGCTGGCTATGGCTACACCTTC	CASSQSTGAGYGYTF
-	TRBV3-1/TRBV3-2	TRBJ2-3	-	TGTGCCAGCAGTCAGGCCTCGGGCGATACGCAGTATTTT	CASSQASGDTQYF
-	TRBV29-1	TRBJ1-2	-	TGCAGCGTTGAATCCGGGGGTAAGGGCTACACCTTC	CSVESGGKGYTF
TRBD2	TRBV4-3	TRBJ2-1	once	TGCGCCAGCAGCCTAAAGGCGGGGGGTCTCTACAATGAGCAGTTCTTC	CASSLKAGGLYNEQFF
-	TRBV28	TRBJ2-1	-	TGTGCCATTCTTCTCCTGGGGGGTGAGCAGTTCTTC	CAILLLGGEQFF
-	TRBV19	TRBJ1-1	-	TGTGCCAGTAGTACGTCGACAGGCGCTAACACTGAAGCTTTCTTT	CASSTSTGANTEAFF
-	TRBV27	TRBJ2-7	-	TGTGCCAGCAGTTTGACGGGTAACGAGCAGTACTTC	CASSLTGNEQYF
-	TRBV11-3	TRBJ2-3	-	TGTGCCAGCAGCTCCGGTGGATCGGGCCACTCGGCTGCAGATACGCAGTATTTT	CASSSGGSGHSAADTQYF
-	TRBV6-2/TRBV6-3	TRBJ1-5	few	TGTGCCAGCAGTTACTCAATCAATCCAGGACAGAATAGCAATCAGCCCCAGCATTTT	CASSYSINPGQNSNQPQHF
-	TRBV7-8	TRBJ1-1	-	TGTGCCAGCAGCTTAGCTGCCCGGGGCTGGAACACTGAAGCTTTCTTT	CASSLAARGWNTEAFF
-	TRBV6-1	TRBJ2-1	-	TGTGCCAGCAGTGAATCCCATGAGCAGTTCTTC	CASSESHEQFF
-	TRBV5-6	TRBJ2-3	-	TGTGCCAGCAGCTTGGGGTCAGGGTGGTCGAGTAAGAGCACAGATACGCAGTATTTT	CASSLGSGWSSKSTDTQYF
TRBD1	TRBV7-9	TRBJ2-6	-	TGTGCCAGCAGCTCGCGGGACAGGGGGCGTTCCGGGGCCAACGTCCTGACTTTC	CASSSRDRGRSGANVLTF
TRBD1	TRBV5-1	TRBJ1-1	-	TGCGCCAGCAGAACGACAGGGGGCCACACTGAAGCTTTCTTT	CASRTTGGHTEAFF
-	TRBV19	TRBJ1-1	-	TGTGCCAGTAGTACCCGGATGGACAGCGCTTTCGGCACTGAAGCTTTCTTT	CASSTRMDSAFGTEAFF
-	TRBV27	TRBJ2-1	-	TGTGCCAGCAGTTTGGGGGGTGTAGATGAGCAGTTCTTC	CASSLGGVDEQFF
-	TRBV24-1	TRBJ1-2	-	TGTGCCACCAGTGATTTTGTCCGAAACTATGGCTACACCTTC	CATSDFVRNYGYTF
-	TRBV19	TRBJ2-1	-	TGTGCCAGTAGTATCTTTGGGGACAATGAGCAGTTCTTC	CASSIFGDNEQFF
-	TRBV10-3	TRBJ1-4	-	TGTGCCATCAGTGAAAACGACGCCCGAGAACTGTTTTTT	CAISENDARELFF
-	TRBV4-3	TRBJ2-3	once	TGCGCCAGCAGCCAAGGGTCGGGGAGGTCAGATACGCAGTATTTT	CASSQGSGRSDTQYF
-	TRBV6-2/TRBV6-3	TRBJ2-5	once	TGTGCCAGCAGTCCCCCCCAAGAGACCCAGTACTTC	CASSPPQETQYF
-	TRBV7-9	TRBJ1-3	-	TGTGCCAGCAGCTTTGGGGGCGCAGGCTCTGGAAACACCATATATTTT	CASSFGGAGSGNTIYF
-	TRBV5-1	TRBJ1-4	-	TGCGCCAGCAGCCCGGGAACCGGCTTAGAGGAAAAACTGTTTTTT	CASSPGTGLEEKLFF
TRBD2	TRBV6-2/TRBV6-3	TRBJ2-5	-	TGTGCCAGCAGTTACCACGCGCAGATAGCGGGAAATGAAGAGACCCAGTACTTC	CASSYHAQIAGNEETQYF
-	TRBV30	TRBJ1-6	-	TGTGCCTGGACCTCCTTAAGGGGTTCACCCCTCCACTTT	CAWTSLRGSPLHF
TRBD2	TRBV9	TRBJ2-3	-	TGTGCCAGCAGCGTAGGCGGGAGTAGTACAGATACGCAGTATTTT	CASSVGGSSTDTQYF
-	TRBV28	TRBJ2-1	-	TGTGCCAGCAGTTTCTACGGTGGGGGTGGGCCTTATTCTGAGCAGTTCTTC	CASSFYGGGGPYSEQFF
-	TRBV7-6	TRBJ1-4	-	TGTGCCAGCAGCCCAAATCTCGACAGGATTAATGAAAAACTGTTTTTT	CASSPNLDRINEKLFF
-	TRBV5-1	TRBJ1-1	-	TGCGCCAGCAGCCGTGGGGACCTGAACACTGAAGCTTTCTTT	CASSRGDLNTEAFF
-	TRBV2	TRBJ1-1	once	TGTGCCAGCAGTGAGGCTTACGAAGCTTTCTTT	CASSEAYEAFF
-	TRBV6-2/TRBV6-3	TRBJ1-5	-	TGTGCCAGCAGTTACTCGGGCGGTTCCCAGCATTTT	CASSYSGGSQHF
-	TRBV7-8	TRBJ2-7	-	TGTGCCAGCAGCGGCGGTTCCATCTCTGTCCACGAGCAGTACTTC	CASSGGSISVHEQYF
TRBD1	TRBV4-2	TRBJ1-1	-	TGTGCCAGCAGCCAAGAGGACAGGGCCAACTCAGAAGCTTTCTTT	CASSQEDRANSEAFF
TRBD1	TRBV18	TRBJ1-1	-	TGTGCCAGCTCACCACTCAGTCGGACAGGGGAGAACACTGAAGCTTTCTTT	CASSPLSRTGENTEAFF
-	TRBV14	TRBJ1-1	-	TGTGCCACCTCCCGGGGCCTGAACACTGAAGCTTTCTTT	CATSRGLNTEAFF
-	TRBV30	TRBJ1-1	-	TGTGCCTGGAGAGTAGGACGGTGGAACACTGAAGCTTTCTTT	CAWRVGRWNTEAFF
TRBD1	TRBV10-3	TRBJ1-2	-	TGTGCCATCAGTGAGTACGCAGGGGGCAACTATGGCTACACCTTC	CAISEYAGGNYGYTF